Shown below are 28 T cell receptor beta chains from a single sample sequenced in a study of T cell responses to AZD1222 COVID-19 vaccine. Sequencing used immunoSEQ multiplex PCR; TCRdb keeps in-frame clones, though not all of them. The sample comprises about 130,000 clones, 80% to 90% of which are singletons, and about 5.4% rests with the top ten. The sequenced sample was peripheral blood, obtained on day 0 of AZD1222 vaccination. The receptors were gathered from an adult in good health.

The chain recombines TRBV29-1 with TRBJ1-3; D call uncertain. Germline lookup yields CDR1 SQVTM and CDR2 ANQGSEA. The CDR3 is 14 amino acids. V was shortened by 3 bases and J by 0 bases, with 9 bases between the two germline ends. The CDR3 loop reads CSVDARNSGNTIYF. CDR3 sequence (DNA): TGCAGCGTTGACGCTCGAAACTCTGGAAACACCATATATTTT.

The chain employs TRBV3-1 (or the pseudogene TRBV3-2) and TRBJ2-7; weak D call: TRBD1 (5 bases). The CDR3 spans 12 residues. V lost 6 bases and J 5 bases, leaving 11 bases between the germline ends. The germline V gene has CDR1 LGHDT and CDR2 YNNKEL (reference sequence). The CDR3 reads CASRSQGNEQYF. CDR3 nucleotides: TGTGCCAGCAGGTCCCAGGGCAACGAGCAGTACTTC.

The chain uses TRBV6-5 and TRBJ1-5; possibly TRBD1 for D (5 bases). V was pared by 7 bases and J by 9 bases, with 19 bases between. The CDR3 is made up of 14 amino acids. Germline values: CDR1 MNHEY, CDR2 SVGAGI. The CDR3: CASIPQQGVRPQHF. The CDR3 bases are TGTGCCAGCATCCCACAACAAGGGGTGCGGCCCCAGCATTTT.

This clone has just one count. The V gene is TRBV21-1, the J gene TRBJ2-7. TRBV21-1 is termed a pseudogene. CDR3 length: 15 amino acids. In DNA, the CDR3 is TGTGCCAGCAGCAAAAGGGCAGACCTCTCCTACGAGCAGTACTTC. This gives the protein CASSKRADLSYEQYF.

This clone was observed a few times. The gene calls are TRBV14 and TRBJ2-6; D gene ambiguous. This CDR3 has 15 amino acids. CDR1 is SGHDN and CDR2 is FVKESK in the germline V gene. Deletions cut 1 base from V and 1 base from J, with 5 bases between. CDR3 nucleotide sequence: TGTGCCAGCAGCCAAGGTTGGTCTGGGGCCAACGTCCTGACTTTC. This encodes CASSQGWSGANVLTF.

The chain recombines TRBV28 with TRBJ1-1; D gene unclear. Per germline, CDR1 MDHEN and CDR2 SYDVKM. This CDR3 region has 14 residues. The V end was cut by 1 base, the J end by 6 bases, with 12 bases between. CDR3 nucleotides: TGTGCCAGCAGTTTATCGGGTCCGGGGTCTGAAGCTTTCTTT. Protein sequence: CASSLSGPGSEAFF.

The chain uses TRBV5-3 and TRBJ1-1; 9 bases align to TRBD1. TRBV5-3 is an ORF for which the function is uncertain. V shed 4 bases and J 5 bases; nucleotides not matched to a gene: 9. This CDR3 comprises 15 residues. The DNA of the CDR3 is TGTGCCAGAAGCATCGGACAGGGGAGGTTGACTGAAGCTTTCTTT. It specifies CARSIGQGRLTEAFF.

The sample holds one count of this clone. The genes are TRBV7-2 and TRBJ2-5; D perhaps matches TRBD1 (5 bases). The CDR3 contains 14 residues. Between the trimmed V and J ends, which lost 5 bases and 4 bases, there was a span of 14 bases. From germline, CDR1 is SGHTA and CDR2 FQGNSA. CDR3 in DNA: TGTGCCAGCAGCCCCAGGGTTTCGGCAGAGACCCAGTACTTC. It yields the protein CASSPRVSAETQYF.

V gene TRBV5-1 combines with J gene TRBJ2-5; possibly TRBD2 for D (6 bases). CDR3 length equals 15 residues. The germline CDR1 and CDR2 sequences are SGHRS and YFSETQ. Trimming removed 1 base from V and 4 bases from J, with 14 bases in between. The CDR3 DNA sequence: TGCGCCAGCAGCTTGACGGGAGTGGGTCCAGAGACCCAGTACTTC. Translation: CASSLTGVGPETQYF. Full variable domain (missing parts from reference TRBV5-1 and TRBJ2-5): KAGVTQTPRYLIKTRGQQVTLSCSPISGHRSVSWYQQTPGQGLQFLFEYFSETQRNKGNFPGRFSGRQFSNSRSEMNVSTLELGDSALYLCASSLTGVGPETQYFGPGTRLLVL.

The sample holds a few counts of this clone. The rearrangement links TRBV27 to TRBJ2-7; either TRBD1 or TRBD2 may supply D (5 bases each). Per germline, CDR1 MNHEY and CDR2 SMNVEV (reference sequence). The CDR3 loop spans 12 amino acids. Trimming pared 6 bases from V and 2 bases from J, leaving 8 bases between. The CDR3 loop reads CASRGEPYEQYF. DNA for the CDR3: TGTGCCAGCAGAGGGGAGCCCTACGAGCAGTACTTC.

The gene calls are TRBV2 and TRBJ2-7, with TRBD2 identical over 9 bases. The V segment lost 6 bases and the J segment 4 bases; nucleotides outside the gene matches: 4. Per germline, CDR1 SNHLY and CDR2 FYNNEI. The CDR3 has 13 residues. The CDR3 spells CASSSSGVYEQYF. Here the CDR3 DNA reads TGTGCCAGCAGCTCTAGCGGGGTATACGAGCAGTACTTC.

This chain connects TRBV6-2 or TRBV6-3 to TRBJ2-3, with TRBD1 matching 7 bases. Germline V CDR1 and CDR2: MNHEY, SVGEGT. This CDR3 is 15 amino acids long. The V and J ends lost 2 bases and 1 base, in that order; junction bases with no gene match: 3. DNA for the CDR3: TGTGCCAGCAGTTACGATACAGGGGGCACAGATACGCAGTATTTT. Its protein product is CASSYDTGGTDTQYF.

J is TRBJ2-3 and V is TRBV6-5, with D tentatively TRBD1 or TRBD2 (5 bases each). Germline V lookup: CDR1 MNHEY, CDR2 SVGAGI. V lost 2 bases, J lost 0 bases, and 6 bases lay in between. The CDR3 loop spans 14 amino acids. In DNA, the CDR3 is TGTGCCAGCAGTTACCGGGACAGCACAGATACGCAGTATTTT. Its translation: CASSYRDSTDTQYF.

This rearrangement joins TRBV19 to TRBJ1-1, with a weak D call TRBD1 (5 bases). There are 13 residues in the CDR3. V lost 2 bases, J lost 6 bases, and 10 bases lay in between. The V gene's germline CDR1 is LNHDA and CDR2 SQIVND (reference sequence). CDR3 nucleotides: TGTGCCAGTAGTATACAAAGGGGTTCTGAAGCTTTCTTT. Protein product: CASSIQRGSEAFF.

This clone was seen only once. The CDR3 DNA follows: TGTGCCAGTAGTATCCAGGCTGGTTCACCCCTCCACTTT. Its protein is CASSIQAGSPLHF. This chain connects TRBV19 to TRBJ1-6; D gene uncertain. The V end was cut by 3 bases, the J end by 9 bases, with 9 bases between. Germline CDR1 and CDR2: LNHDA and SQIVND (reference sequence). This CDR3 is built from 13 residues. Full variable domain (missing parts from reference TRBV19 and TRBJ1-6): DGGITQSPKYLFRKEGQNVTLSCEQNLNHDAMYWYRQDPGQGLRLIYYSQIVNDFQKGDIAEGYSVSREKKESFPLTVTSAQKNPTAFYLCASSIQAGSPLHFGNGTRLTVT.

The V call is TRBV19, the J call TRBJ1-3; weak D call: TRBD1 (6 bases). V dropped 5 bases and J dropped 4 bases, with 12 bases sitting between them. The germline V gene has CDR1 LNHDA and CDR2 SQIVND (reference sequence). This CDR3 has 14 residues. As DNA, the CDR3 is TGTGCCAGTAGTCAGGGGTGGTCCGGAAACACCATATATTTT. Encoded protein: CASSQGWSGNTIYF.

The chain joins TRBV6-6 to TRBJ2-1; D is unresolved. This CDR3 comprises 13 residues. CDR1 and CDR2 (germline): MNHNY, SVGAGI (reference sequence). The ends were cut back, 5 bases at V and 6 bases at J, with 11 bases in the middle. The CDR3 region is CASSLPRRNEQFF. In nucleotides, the CDR3 is TGTGCCAGCAGTCTCCCAAGACGCAATGAGCAGTTCTTC.

The chain employs TRBV5-5 and TRBJ1-1; D remains ambiguous. CDR3 size: 13 residues. Per germline, CDR1 SGHKS and CDR2 YYEKEE (reference sequence). Trimming pared 4 bases from V and 1 base from J, leaving 8 bases between. This CDR3 is CASSRDWNTEAFF. In DNA form, the CDR3 reads TGTGCCAGCAGCCGAGATTGGAACACTGAAGCTTTCTTT.

Note on this clone: The identical CDR3 is also encoded by other nucleotide sequences in the sample. This chain uses TRBV18 with TRBJ1-1; D unresolved. Germline V gene sequence: CDR1 KGHSH, CDR2 LQKENI. The V end lost 3 bases, the J end lost 0 bases, and 8 bases lay between the germline ends. CDR3 size: 14 residues. As DNA, the CDR3 is TGTGCCAGCTCACCGACTGCCTTGAACACTGAAGCTTTCTTT. It yields the protein CASSPTALNTEAFF.

The J gene is TRBJ2-7, the V gene TRBV5-1; TRBD1 is a possible D gene (5 bases). The CDR3 contains 13 residues. In germline, CDR1 is SGHRS, CDR2 YFSETQ. Trimming took off 0 bases at V and 6 bases at J, with 10 bases between the two ends. DNA of the CDR3: TGCGCCAGCAGCTTGGAGACAGAAAGCGAGCAGTACTTC. It specifies CASSLETESEQYF.

The chain uses TRBV2 and TRBJ2-1; a weak D match, TRBD2 (6 bases). Germline lookup yields CDR1 SNHLY and CDR2 FYNNEI. Trimming took 10 bases from V and 1 from J, leaving 17 bases between them. The CDR3 extends over 15 amino acids. The CDR3 is CATRRDLISYNEQFF. CDR3 in DNA: TGTGCCACGAGGCGGGACCTAATTTCCTACAATGAGCAGTTCTTC. Combining the CDR3 with reference TRBV2 and TRBJ2-1 gives the whole variable domain EPEVTQTPSHQVTQMGQEVILRCVPISNHLYFYWYRQILGQKVEFLVSFYNNEISEKSEIFDDQFSVERPDGSNFTLKIRSTKLEDSAMYFCATRRDLISYNEQFFGPGTRLTVL.

V usage is TRBV14 and J usage is TRBJ1-6; 7 bases match TRBD1. Germline V gene lookup returns CDR1 SGHDN and CDR2 FVKESK. CDR3 length: 15 amino acids. V lost 3 bases, J lost 10 bases, and 9 bases stayed unmatched. CDR3: CASSHRTGVGSPLHF. The CDR3 DNA reads as TGTGCCAGCAGCCACCGGACAGGCGTCGGGTCACCCCTCCACTTT.

In its sample, this clone was seen a few times. V usage is TRBV3-1 (or the pseudogene TRBV3-2) and J usage is TRBJ2-5; 8 bases line up with TRBD2. Germline V gives CDR1 LGHDT, CDR2 YNNKEL (reference sequence). The CDR3 contains 12 residues. After removal of 9 bases from V and 5 bases from J, the junction contained 5 bases not matched to a gene. This chain's CDR3 is CASQREWETQYF. The CDR3 DNA reads TGTGCCAGTCAGCGGGAGTGGGAGACCCAGTACTTC.

This chain connects TRBV27 to TRBJ2-1; the D gene is possibly TRBD1 (6 bases). With 3 bases removed from V and 10 bases from J, the gap between germline ends came to 16 bases. The CDR3 extends over 14 amino acids. Germline CDR1 MNHEY, CDR2 SMNVEV (reference sequence). CDR3 protein: CASSFVQGEDEQFF. CDR3 bases: TGTGCCAGCAGTTTCGTACAGGGAGAAGACGAGCAGTTCTTC.

The CDR3 loop is CASSPVFTDTQYF. The CDR3 region has the DNA TGTGCCAGCAGCCCGGTTTTCACAGATACGCAGTATTTT. V usage is TRBV2 and J usage is TRBJ2-3, with no clear D. In germline, CDR1 is SNHLY, CDR2 FYNNEI. V gave up 6 bases and J gave up 2 bases, with 9 bases separating them. CDR3 size: 13 residues.

J is TRBJ2-1 and V is TRBV5-1; D perhaps matches TRBD1 (6 bases). The CDR3 is made up of 13 amino acids. Looked up from germline, CDR1 is SGHRS and CDR2 is YFSETQ. V lost 7 bases to trimming and J lost 8 bases, with 16 bases between them. CDR3 DNA: TGCGCCAGCGCTACCCACCAGGGGTATGAGCAGTTCTTC. Translated: CASATHQGYEQFF.

V gene TRBV5-4 combines with J gene TRBJ1-2; perhaps TRBD1 as D (6 bases). The V end lost 4 bases, the J end lost 6 bases, and 13 bases lay between the germline ends. The CDR3 contains 13 residues. Germline V CDR1 and CDR2: SGHNT, YYREEE (reference sequence). CDR3 amino acids: CASSDTGLDGYTF. The CDR3 DNA follows: TGTGCCAGCAGCGATACAGGGTTGGATGGCTACACCTTC.

This rearrangement joins TRBV24-1 to TRBJ2-2, with D possibly matching TRBD1 (5 bases). V was trimmed by 2 bases and J by 0 bases, leaving 9 bases between them. The germline gives CDR1 KGHDR, CDR2 SFDVKD. The CDR3 totals 16 residues. The CDR3 DNA sequence: TGTGCCACCAGTGATTCGAGACAGTCGAACACCGGGGAGCTGTTTTTT. It specifies CATSDSRQSNTGELFF.